This TCR beta chain was found in a study of cytomegalovirus exposure and HLA in healthy donors (dated by TCRdb to about 2017). Broadly, across the study: An earlier analysis of some 500 of the donors reported more than 250 Gb of sequence data and around 120 million unique TCR beta sequences from 150 million to 200 million T cells. Roughly 300 gigabases of sequencing data and 78 million or so unique TCR sequences were included in an early release covering over 600 HLA-typed donors. The genetic ancestry cluster associated with self-reported Caucasian donors included roughly 84% of the 398 genotyped donors. The study was designed to test whether signatures of past pathogen exposure could be identified by cataloging public T cell receptors. The T cell repertoires of 670 or so subjects were profiled by immunosequencing and related to cytomegalovirus serostatus. Besides the first cohort of under 700 subjects, a separate validation cohort made up of over a hundred different subjects was used. The study combined high-throughput TCR immunosequencing, statistical association of individual TCRs with disease status, and machine learning to predict cytomegalovirus infection status. A later analysis re-examined previously published TCR beta repertoires from 500 to 700 donors and added high-resolution HLA genotyping to investigate patterns of TCR occurrence. Rather than using new phenotypic data, the later analysis identified candidate immune exposures from TCR beta sequences and from how often those sequences occurred across donors. To decide whether each TCR beta V gene segment behaved as functional or pseudogenic, an earlier analysis of some 600 of the donors relied on high-throughput TCR beta sequencing. Donor age, sex, ethnicity and CMV serostatus were compiled alongside the repertoire data. A later genetic analysis used genome-wide SNP genotypes for about 65% of the 666 donors, treating that subset as a discovery cohort. All discovery cohort repertoires had been generated on a single sequencing platform. HLA typing covered class I and class II loci at four-digit resolution. Typing coverage differed by locus: A, B, C, DRB1 and DQB1 were typed in about 629-640 donors, DQA1 in 522, DPA1 in nearly 610, and DPB1 in 450 to 490. Four or five DR-DQ haplotypes were handled as single units for association and clustering because linkage in the cohort was strong. Among around 400 genotyped donors of the cohort, an average of around 220,000 unique TCR beta nucleotide sequences was sequenced per donor, of which about 18% were non-productive.

Taken from the germline V gene (reference sequence), the CDR1 and CDR2 loops are MNHNY and SVGAGI. Relative to germline, V is 6 bases shorter and J is 7 bases shorter, with 19 bases between their ends. The CDR3 covers 15 residues, taking in both the cysteine and the phenylalanine. Just the 45-base CDR3 DNA is kept, in frame starting at base 1. This clone showed up just a few times. What antigen it recognizes has not been identified. Base quality data are lacking; no much larger clone is found one base away. The cohort consisted of 650 to 850 healthy bone marrow donors. At the time of sampling, all cohort members were nominally healthy, though unrecorded immune exposures were likely present. The donor was CMV seronegative and was included in the group of about 350 seronegative cohort members. A peripheral blood sample was collected from each donor, and TCR beta sequencing was performed on peripheral blood mononuclear cells. The Qiagen DNeasy Blood Extraction Kit was used to extract genomic DNA from the blood cell samples.

The method was the immunoSEQ multiplex PCR assay. The multiplex PCR relied on a mix of 60 forward primers for TCR Vbeta segments and 13 reverse primers for TCR Jbeta segments. The CDR3 region of rearranged TCR beta genes was amplified from genomic DNA by a multiplex PCR assay. The Illumina HiSeq System was used to sequence the amplified TCR beta libraries as 87-base-pair reads. The authors processed their data as follows. In a later analysis, approximately 74 million unique TCR beta chains were counted across the roughly 700 repertoires, and roughly 11 million of these chains were shared by at least two donors. Raw reads were error-corrected and collapsed into unique sequences with a nearest-neighbor algorithm that merged closely related sequences to remove PCR and sequencing errors. V, D and J gene segments were assigned by aligning CDR3 sequences to IMGT reference sequences. For a sequence to be retained, a match of at least six nucleotides to both a V gene segment and a J gene segment was required. Rearrangements were classified as productive when the CDR3 lacked stop codons and remained in frame with V and J, and all other rearrangements were classified as non-productive. Following IMGT convention, CDR3 was defined as the stretch from the second conserved V-encoded cysteine up to the conserved J-encoded phenylalanine. The earlier analysis of about 590 of the donors excluded sequences that lacked an unambiguous match to a single V gene segment. An earlier analysis of fewer than 750 of the donors classified V segments as functional when productive rearrangements were above 56.7% and as segregating when the standard deviation between donors was above 5%. A statistical classification framework was built for diagnosing cytomegalovirus status from the catalog of TCR beta chain sequences. In a later analysis, V and J genes were assigned by comparing TCR nucleotide sequences against IMGT/GENE-DB human TR gene sequences. The TCRdist pipeline was used in a later analysis to assign CDR3 sequences and most-parsimonious VDJ recombination scenarios. A later analysis defined each TCR beta chain by its CDR3 amino acid sequence plus V-gene family, and excluded reads lacking a unique V-gene family. To address suspected cross-contamination and a sequencing artifact, a later analysis removed a few hundred highly shared, low-generation-probability nucleotide sequences. In a later analysis, a clonal expansion index for each public chain was calculated from normalized within-repertoire ranks of inferred template counts. In a later analysis, generation probabilities were computed using a VDJ recombination model fitted to out-of-frame rearrangements, and the results were checked against IGoR. Hypergeometric tests were used in a later analysis to score TCR-TCR, TCR-HLA and TCR-CMV co-occurrence, with a repertoire-size bias correction applied to the TCR pairs. A later analysis estimated false discovery rates by permuting HLA or CMV assignments 20 times. In a later analysis, co-occurring TCRs were grouped using DBSCAN, with TCRdist sequence similarity added in when clustering inside HLA-allele-positive subsets. Repertoires with fewer than 30,000 or more than 120,000 public chains were left out of co-occurrence clustering, as were four to six repertoires with anomalous nucleotide sharing. Drawn from immuneACCESS, this table holds only the in-frame rearrangements with V and J called that TCRdb kept. Clones are partly lost; checked studies trace under half to an unresolved V gene and leave the rest unexplained. Clone size and V and J calls were adopted from that table, with D and trimming inferred from the DNA. The sample table contains some 120,000 clones; only one count was recorded for less than 80% of them. Just under 2% of the sample is held by the ten biggest clonotypes.

Results and caveats for the whole study, not just this receptor: Correlated functional status among segregating V segments might be attributable to linkage disequilibrium, but an unknown experimental factor could not be ruled out. V-gene and J-gene trimming of TCR beta chains was associated with a missense DCLRE1C variant in a later genetic analysis, and the association was replicated in an independent cohort. A few of the identified cytomegalovirus-associated TCR beta chains were confirmed in vitro to be specific for cytomegalovirus antigens. This cohort had only TCR beta chains sequenced, and the lack of alpha or paired-chain data limited which features could be detected. A further reported finding was that TCR beta sequences accurately predicted the HLA-A and HLA-B alleles for most subjects in the first cohort. Most TCR sequences were observed very rarely across donors, whereas some public TCRs were present in many individuals. In a later analysis, most CMV-associated TCR beta chains were found to appear HLA-restricted, with HLA associations seemingly driven largely by CMV exposure. Presence/absence analyses assumed roughly uniform sequencing depth across donors, an assumption that may not hold. The classifier was reported to diagnose cytomegalovirus status with high specificity and sensitivity in both the original cohort and the validation cohort. A total of 164 TCR beta chains were listed by the study as associated with cytomegalovirus. In a later analysis, several top co-occurrence clusters were reported to appear linked to parvovirus B19, influenza, CMV and Epstein-Barr virus. In a later analysis, TCR association rates were found to vary across HLA loci, with the most associated TCRs seen for DRB1 alleles and the fewest for HLA-C alleles. Some IMGT-functional V segments, including TRBV6-2 and TRBV6-3, could not be told apart with the 87-base-pair reads, so those segments were excluded. Some 16 rarely observed V segments, including chromosome 9 orphons, were excluded from the earlier analysis of approximately 500 of the donors because counts were too low. It was suggested by the authors that the approach could potentially be generalized to other disease states and immunological phenotypes. In a later analysis, around 17,000 TCR beta sequences were associated with specific HLA alleles at a false discovery rate of 0.05. Because HLA typing was unavailable for some donors at each locus, only the typed subset was used in association tests. In a later genetic analysis, fewer N-insertions in productive TCRs were reported among donors in an Asian-associated ancestry cluster than the roughly 640-donor mean. CMV serostatus was the only immune exposure information available for the cohort. When HLA alleles, especially DR and DQ, strongly co-occurred, attributing TCR associations to individual alleles was difficult. In an earlier analysis of some 500 of the donors, most TCR beta V segments appeared in productive rearrangements about 87% or about 30% of the time, broadly matching IMGT annotations. A cluster of highly shared sequence variants was judged likely to be a technical artifact of the sequencing pipeline. Compared with equally common non-associated chains, HLA-associated TCR beta chains in a later analysis were more clonally expanded and had lower generation probabilities.

Sequenced sample: PBMCs. This clonotype was sampled from a man aged 50-60 years in good health and CMV-seronegative. Recombination linked TRBV6-6 to TRBJ2-1; TRBD2 is possibly the D segment (7 matching bases). The CDR3 is CASSPPGGARNEQFF. The DNA sequence is as follows: TGTGCCAGCAGCCCCCCGGGGGGCGCGAGGAATGAGCAGTTCTTC.